This TCR beta chain was sequenced in a study of OX40 agonist ivuxolimab in advanced cancers. On the study more broadly: Checkpoint inhibitors had been given previously to under 50% of patients. Findings and caveats of the study: In a subset of nonresponders, normalized T-cell clonal expansion was also low. The study found among the lowest clonal expansion in partial responders at 0.1-3.0 mg/kg. Average numbers of expanded clones were greater in CD8+ T cells than in CD4+.

Germline values: CDR1 MNHNS, CDR2 SASEGT. V dropped 6 bases and J dropped 2 bases, with 13 bases sitting between them. There are 14 residues in the CDR3. Generated by immunoSEQ multiplex PCR, the TCRdb table keeps only in-frame clones and is missing some. Here the sample spans roughly 120,000 clones, roughly 92% being singletons. With respect to this clone: The antigen is unknown.

Sequenced here: CD4+ or CD8+ T cells sorted from blood, sampled in a trial of the OX40 agonist ivuxolimab. V gene TRBV6-1 combines with J gene TRBJ1-2; D gene ambiguous. The TCR comes from an adult with an advanced solid tumor such as melanoma, head and neck, liver or kidney cancer. The CDR3 nucleotides read TGTGCCAGCAGGGAGCAATTAGGGAACTATGGCTACACCTTC. Its protein is CASREQLGNYGYTF.